This T cell receptor beta chain is from a study of blood T cell repertoires in COVID-19. Study-level information: Spain, Italy and the United States supplied samples that represented acute and convalescent COVID-19. Sample material is recorded as cDNA or gDNA derived from T cells, B-cell-depleted T cells, or PBMCs.

As to this clone: In the same sample, other DNA sequences code for this CDR3.

The CDR3 has 13 amino acids. Trimming left V 6 bases short and J 3 bases short, with 11 bases between. Authors' methods: Reference gene primer amplification gave nucleated cell count estimates. Method: immunoSEQ multiplex PCR; TCRdb's copy keeps in-frame clones and lacks some. V, J and clone size were drawn from that table, and D and trimming were deduced from the DNA. Of under 200,000 clones in the sample, around 90% were seen once. The source of this sequence is a man aged 18 to 30 with acute or convalescent COVID-19. The V and J genes are TRBV12-3 or TRBV12-4 and TRBJ1-1, with D perhaps TRBD1 (6 bases). The specimen was peripheral blood. The CDR3: CASSSRGDTEAFF. The CDR3 region has the DNA TGTGCCAGCAGCAGCAGGGGAGACACTGAAGCTTTCTTT.